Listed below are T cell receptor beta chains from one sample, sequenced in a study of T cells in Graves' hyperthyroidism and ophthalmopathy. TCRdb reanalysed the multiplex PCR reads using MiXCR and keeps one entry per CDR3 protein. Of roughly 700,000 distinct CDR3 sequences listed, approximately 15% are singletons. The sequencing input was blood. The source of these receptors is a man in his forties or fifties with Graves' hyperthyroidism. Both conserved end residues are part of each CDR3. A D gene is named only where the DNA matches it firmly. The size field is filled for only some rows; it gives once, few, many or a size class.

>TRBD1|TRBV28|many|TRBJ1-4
TGTGCCAGCAGTTTTGGGACAGCGCGAGGTGAAAAACTGTTTTTT
CASSFGTARGEKLFF
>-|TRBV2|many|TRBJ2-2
TGTGCCAGCAGTGAGGGGCACACCGGGGAGCTGTTTTTT
CASSEGHTGELFF
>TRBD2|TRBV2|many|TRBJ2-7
TGTGCCAGCCTTGGGACTACCTACGAGCAGTACTTC
CASLGTTYEQYF
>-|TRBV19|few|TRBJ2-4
TGTGCCAGTAGTATATACAGGGCCGGATCAGCCAAAAACATTCAGTACTTC
CASSIYRAGSAKNIQYF
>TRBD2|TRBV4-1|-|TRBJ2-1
TGCGCCAGCAGCCATCCACTAGCGGGGTACAATGAGCAGTTCTTC
CASSHPLAGYNEQFF
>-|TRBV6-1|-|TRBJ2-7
TGTGCCAGCAGTGAAGCGGGGTGGGAATCCTACGAGCAGTACTTC
CASSEAGWESYEQYF
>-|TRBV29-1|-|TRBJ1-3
TGCAGCGCCGAAAGACCAGGGGAATTCTCTGGAAACACCATATATTTT
CSAERPGEFSGNTIYF
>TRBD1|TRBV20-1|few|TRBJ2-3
TGCAGTGCAACCCCGGGGACAGGCCCCCCCACAGATACGCAGTATTTT
CSATPGTGPPTDTQYF
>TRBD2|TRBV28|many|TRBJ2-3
TGTGCCAGCAGCCCCAGTCCGGGACTAGCGGATTCGGATACGCAGTATTTT
CASSPSPGLADSDTQYF
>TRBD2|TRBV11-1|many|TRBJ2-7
TGTGCCAGCAGCAGACTAGCGGGAGCGTCCTACGAGCAGTACTTC
CASSRLAGASYEQYF
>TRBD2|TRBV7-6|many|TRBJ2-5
TGTGCCAGCAGCTTAGGAGTAGGCGCGGGAGGGCCTCGTTCAGGAGAGACCCAGTACTTC
CASSLGVGAGGPRSGETQYF
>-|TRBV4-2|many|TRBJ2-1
TGTGCCAGCAGCCACCCAGCAACAAATGAGCAGTTCTTC
CASSHPATNEQFF
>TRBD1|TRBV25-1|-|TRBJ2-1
TGTGCCAGCAGCGACCCCGGGACAGGGAGAAGCAATGAGCAGTTCTTC
CASSDPGTGRSNEQFF
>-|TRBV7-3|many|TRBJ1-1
TGTGCCAGCAGCTTAATCCGTCAGGGGAACACTGAAGCTTTCTTT
CASSLIRQGNTEAFF
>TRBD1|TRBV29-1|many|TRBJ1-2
TGCAGCGTAGAGGACAGGGGAGATGGCTACACCTTC
CSVEDRGDGYTF
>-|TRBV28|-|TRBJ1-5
TGTGCCACCTCAAACGGGGGCCAGCTAAATCAGCCCCAGCATTTT
CATSNGGQLNQPQHF
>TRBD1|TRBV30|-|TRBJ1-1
TGTGCCTGGAGTCCACGACAGGGATACACTGAAGCTTTCTTT
CAWSPRQGYTEAFF
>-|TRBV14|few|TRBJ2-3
TGTGCCAGCAGCCAATCTGACAGACCAAGGGATACGCAGTATTTT
CASSQSDRPRDTQYF
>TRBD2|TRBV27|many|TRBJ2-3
TGTGCCAGCAGTTTAGAAGGACTAGCGGGGGTAGATACGCAGTATTTT
CASSLEGLAGVDTQYF
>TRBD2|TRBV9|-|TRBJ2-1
TGTGCCAGCAGCGGTCGTAGCGGGGGCGAACTCAATGAGCAGTTCTTC
CASSGRSGGELNEQFF
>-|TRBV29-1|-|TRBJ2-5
TGCAGCGTCAAGGACGGGAGAGAGACCCAGTACTTC
CSVKDGRETQYF
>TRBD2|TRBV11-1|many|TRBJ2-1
TGTGCCAGCAGCTTAGCGGGGCGGGAGAGGAATGAGCAGTTCTTC
CASSLAGRERNEQFF
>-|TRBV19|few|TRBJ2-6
TGTGCCAGTAGTATGCAGGTCTCTGGGGCCAACGTCCTGACTTTC
CASSMQVSGANVLTF
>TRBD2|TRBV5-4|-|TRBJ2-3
TGTGCCAGCAGCGCATGGGTTCTAGCGGGGACAGATACGCAGTATTTT
CASSAWVLAGTDTQYF
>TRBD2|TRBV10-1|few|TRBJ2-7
TGCGCCAGCAGTGGCGGACTAGCGGGAGTCTCCGAGCAGTACTTC
CASSGGLAGVSEQYF
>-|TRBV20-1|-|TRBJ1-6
TGCAGTGCTAATCCGCCAGGGACTTATAATTCACCCCTCCACTTT
CSANPPGTYNSPLHF
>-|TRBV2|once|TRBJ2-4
TGTGCCAGCAGTGAATGGGTAGCCAAAAACATGCAGTACTTC
CASSEWVAKNMQYF
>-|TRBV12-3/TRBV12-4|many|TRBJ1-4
TGTGCCAGCACCGGGACGGACACAACTAATGAAAAACTGTTTTTT
CASTGTDTTNEKLFF